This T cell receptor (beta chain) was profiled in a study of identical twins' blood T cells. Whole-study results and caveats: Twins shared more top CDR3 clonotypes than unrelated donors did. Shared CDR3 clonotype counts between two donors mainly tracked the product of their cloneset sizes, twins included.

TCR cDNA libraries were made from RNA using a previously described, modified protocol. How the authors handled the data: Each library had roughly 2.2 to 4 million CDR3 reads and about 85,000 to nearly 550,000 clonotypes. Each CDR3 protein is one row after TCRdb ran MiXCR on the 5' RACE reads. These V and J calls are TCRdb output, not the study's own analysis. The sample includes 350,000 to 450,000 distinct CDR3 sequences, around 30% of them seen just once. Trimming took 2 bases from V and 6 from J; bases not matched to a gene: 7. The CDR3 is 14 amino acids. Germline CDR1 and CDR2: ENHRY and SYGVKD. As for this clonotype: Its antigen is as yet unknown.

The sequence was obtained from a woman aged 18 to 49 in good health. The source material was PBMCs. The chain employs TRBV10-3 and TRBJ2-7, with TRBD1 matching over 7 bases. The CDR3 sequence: CAISEMGTGAEQYF. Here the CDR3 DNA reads TGTGCCATCAGTGAGATGGGAACAGGGGCCGAGCAGTACTTC.